The clone carrying this T cell receptor (beta chain) was recorded many times. Arm-PCR of CDR3 regions and iRepertoire HTBI primers were the basis on which TCR beta libraries were built. In TCRdb, the multiplex PCR reads were re-called with MiXCR into one record per CDR3 protein. The table records about 530,000 distinct CDR3 sequences, approximately 16% of them present only once. Time point meaning: newly diagnosed GD, antithyroid drugs for less than 3 months. There was RNA extracted from PBMCs, and the TCR library was made from it. Germline lookup yields CDR1 MNHEY and CDR2 SVGAGI. V shed 0 bases and J shed 6 bases, with 17 bases lying between them. The CDR3 runs to 17 residues. The data were obtained in a study of regulatory T cells in long-lasting Graves disease. This sample was also put to use in a study of T cells in Graves' hyperthyroidism and ophthalmopathy.

The TCR comes from a middle-aged woman with Graves disease. The rearrangement links TRBV6-5 to TRBJ1-4; perhaps TRBD1 as D (6 bases). The sample here was peripheral blood mononuclear cells (PBMCs), taken at new diagnosis, from a patient treated with antithyroid drugs. The DNA for the CDR3 is TGTGCCAGCAGTTACTCCGCTGGGCCAGGGGACGATGAAAAACTGTTTTTT. As protein: CASSYSAGPGDDEKLFF.